Each of the 5 T cell receptor beta chains below was sequenced from the same sample in a study of shared clonotypes between healthy human individuals. The repertoire was sequenced with immunoSEQ multiplex PCR; TCRdb's copy has only in-frame clones and lacks some. The sample holds hundreds of thousands of clones, less than 98% seen once. The specimen was naive CD4+ T cells sorted from blood. Subset described: CD45RA+ positively selected. The receptors come from a woman aged 30 to 39 in good health.

The chain joins TRBV4-1 to TRBJ1-1, with a weak D call TRBD1 (6 bases). The germline V and J ends were trimmed by 2 bases and 0 bases, with 19 bases remaining between them. The germline CDR1 and CDR2 sequences are MGHRA and YSYEKL. This CDR3 is built from 18 residues. CDR3 nucleotide sequence: TGCGCCAGCAGCCAAAAGGTGGCTGGACAGCTAATGAACACTGAAGCTTTCTTT. Translated: CASSQKVAGQLMNTEAFF.

The chain couples TRBV28 to TRBJ2-1, with 7 bases matching TRBD2. The CDR3 length is 16 residues. Unmatched junction bases numbered 7, after V lost 5 bases and J lost 0 bases. Germline V CDR1 and CDR2: MDHEN, SYDVKM. CDR3 nucleotide sequence: TGTGCCAGCAGTGGCGGGAGCTCAAACTCCTACAATGAGCAGTTCTTC. It translates to CASSGGSSNSYNEQFF. Full variable domain (rest looked up from reference TRBV28 and TRBJ2-1): DVKVTQSSRYLVKRTGEKVFLECVQDMDHENMFWYRQDPGLGLRLIYFSYDVKMKEKGDIPEGYSVSREKKERFSLILESASTNQTSMYLCASSGGSSNSYNEQFFGPGTRLTVL.

Comments on this clone: The same CDR3 also results from other DNA sequences found in this sample. The J gene is TRBJ1-6, the V gene TRBV28; possibly TRBD1 for D (5 bases). Germline V gives CDR1 MDHEN, CDR2 SYDVKM. V was clipped by 6 bases and J by 1 base, with 7 bases between them. The CDR3 extends over 14 amino acids. CDR3 nucleotide sequence: TGTGCCAGCAGGCAGGGTTCCTATAATTCACCCCTCCACTTT. This sequence encodes CASRQGSYNSPLHF.

The chain has TRBV14 and TRBJ2-7, with 7 bases matching TRBD1. There are 16 residues in the CDR3. Germline CDR1 SGHDN, CDR2 FVKESK. J gave up 2 bases and V 1 base, and 8 bases lay outside the gene matches. CDR3 sequence (DNA): TGTGCCAGCAGCCAAGCCGGAAACAGGGGAACCTACGAGCAGTACTTC. Encoded protein: CASSQAGNRGTYEQYF.

The rearrangement links TRBV1 to TRBJ1-5. TRBV1 is a known pseudogene. CDR3 length: 18 residues. CDR3 sequence reads: CTSSQDHCAPSSNQPQHF. For the CDR3, the DNA is TGCACCAGCAGCCAAGATCATTGCGCCCCCTCGAGCAATCAGCCCCAGCATTTT.